A single sample is the source of the 12 T cell receptor beta chains below, sequenced in a study of shared clonotypes between healthy human individuals. The repertoire was sequenced with immunoSEQ multiplex PCR; TCRdb's copy has only in-frame clones and lacks some. The top ten hold approximately 12% of the sample, which has approximately 470,000 clones, 70% to 80% seen once. Source material: PBMCs. These receptors were collected from a woman in her forties in good health. Some clones in this sample may be carry-over from other donors' samples.

The chain combines TRBV27 with TRBJ2-2, with a weak D call TRBD2 (6 bases). The CDR3 has 15 amino acids. The V gene's germline CDR1 is MNHEY and CDR2 SMNVEV (reference sequence). Trimming cost V 10 bases and J 3 bases, with 18 bases left between them. The CDR3, as DNA: TGTGCCACCCAATTGGGAGGTAGGGACACCGGGGAGCTGTTTTTT. Its protein is CATQLGGRDTGELFF.

Points on this clone: A read error is likely here: a far larger clone is one base away. The chain couples TRBV5-4 to TRBJ2-3; TRBD2 is a possible D gene (7 bases). The germline V gene has CDR1 SGHNT and CDR2 YYREEE (reference sequence). The CDR3 contains 16 residues. Deletions cut 4 bases from V and 3 bases from J, with 18 bases between. For the CDR3, the DNA is TGTGCCAGCAGCCTGGGGGGCGGGGGTAGGACAGATACGCAGTATTTT. It encodes CASSLGGGGRTDTQYF.

J is TRBJ2-3 and V is TRBV30; 9 bases line up with TRBD2. CDR3 size: 15 residues. V gave up 2 bases and J gave up 0 bases; unmatched junction bases: 3. Germline values: CDR1 GTSNPN, CDR2 SVGIG (reference sequence). The CDR3 sequence: CAWSSLAGSTDTQYF. In DNA, the CDR3 is TGTGCCTGGAGTTCCCTAGCGGGGAGCACAGATACGCAGTATTTT.

The chain is built from TRBV30 and TRBJ2-2; 11 nucleotides align to TRBD2. The CDR3 has 15 residues. Trimming took 5 bases from V and 2 from J; bases not matched to a gene: 4. The germline V gene encodes CDR1 GTSNPN and CDR2 SVGIG (reference sequence). CDR3 nucleotides: TGTGCCTGGGCCCGACTAGCGGGAAACACCGGGGAGCTGTTTTTT. This codes for CAWARLAGNTGELFF.

The J gene is TRBJ2-3, the V gene TRBV18; TRBD1 agrees at 7 bases. Trimming removed 4 bases from V and 4 bases from J; junction bases left unmatched: 2. The V gene's germline CDR1 is KGHSH and CDR2 LQKENI. This CDR3 comprises 13 residues. Here the CDR3 DNA reads TGTGCCAGCTCACGGGACAGACCAGATACGCAGTATTTT. This encodes CASSRDRPDTQYF.

The chain carries TRBV7-2 and TRBJ2-7; 9 nucleotides match TRBD2. Germline V gene lookup returns CDR1 SGHTA and CDR2 FQGNSA. V gave up 1 base and J gave up 5 bases; unmatched junction bases: 9. The CDR3 is 16 amino acids. The CDR3 nucleotides are TGTGCCAGCAGCTTAGTTTCGGCGGGAGGGCCGAACGAGCAGTACTTC. It yields the protein CASSLVSAGGPNEQYF. Drawing the rest from reference TRBV7-2 and TRBJ2-7, the complete variable domain is GAGVSQSPSNKVTEKGKDVELRCDPISGHTALYWYRQSLGQGLEFLIYFQGNSAPDKSGLPSDRFSAERTGGSVSTLTIQRTQQEDSAVYLCASSLVSAGGPNEQYFGPGTRLTVT.

The V call is TRBV5-4, the J call TRBJ2-1; no reliable D call. V lost 5 bases to trimming and J lost 10 bases, with 16 bases between them. Germline V lookup: CDR1 SGHNT, CDR2 YYREEE (reference sequence). This CDR3 is built from 13 residues. Here the CDR3 DNA reads TGTGCCAGCAGTTCGCTAGAGGAACAGGAGCAGTTCTTC. This codes for CASSSLEEQEQFF. The full variable domain, completed using reference TRBV5-4 and TRBJ2-1, is ETGVTQSPTHLIKTRGQQVTLRCSSQSGHNTVSWYQQALGQGPQFIFQYYREEENGRGNFPPRFSGLQFPNYSSELNVNALELDDSALYLCASSSLEEQEQFFGPGTRLTVL.

This clone was counted ten times or more. In the same sample, other DNA sequences code for this CDR3. The genes are TRBV7-2 and TRBJ2-7, with a weak D call TRBD2 (6 bases). This CDR3 is 14 amino acids long. The V gene lost 4 bases and the J gene lost 2 bases, with 12 bases spanning the gap. Germline V CDR1 and CDR2: SGHTA, FQGNSA. CDR3 in amino acids: CASSSGLLPYEQYF. The CDR3 DNA is TGTGCCAGCAGCTCGGGACTCCTACCCTACGAGCAGTACTTC.

The chain is built from TRBV12-2 and TRBJ2-1; the listed D gene, TRBD2, was not tested against the DNA. TRBV12-2 has pseudogene status. CDR3 length equals 17 residues. CDR3 sequence: CASRLARAGGARNEQFF. CDR3 sequence (DNA): TGTGCAAGTCGCTTAGCGCGGGCGGGAGGGGCGAGAAATGAGCAGTTCTTC.

This clone was observed a single time. This rearrangement joins TRBV27 to TRBJ2-7; 7 nucleotides line up with TRBD1. The CDR3 runs to 17 residues. With V trimmed by 3 bases and J by 4 bases, 15 bases remained unmatched. Germline V CDR1 and CDR2: MNHEY, SMNVEV (reference sequence). The CDR3 protein is CASSFLLPSRQGYEQYF. CDR3 nucleotide sequence: TGTGCCAGCAGTTTCCTACTTCCCTCCCGACAGGGTTACGAGCAGTACTTC.

This clone has a single count. The chain links TRBV7-9 to TRBJ2-5; 7 positions match TRBD1. Gene TRBJ2-7 matches the end of the DNA better, so the J call may be wrong. Germline V gives CDR1 SEHNR, CDR2 FQNEAQ (reference sequence). This CDR3 has 15 amino acids. The CDR3 sequence: CASSSTDRKSYEQYF. In DNA, the CDR3 is TGTGCCAGCAGCTCCACGGACAGGAAATCCTACGAGCAGTACTTC.

This clone turned up a few times. Additional DNA sequences in this sample encode the identical CDR3. This chain uses TRBV5-1 with TRBJ2-3; no reliable D call. The CDR3 spans 13 residues. Trimming took 0 bases from V and 0 from J, leaving 2 bases between them. CDR1 and CDR2 (germline): SGHRS, YFSETQ. This CDR3 reads CASSLGSTDTQYF. Here the CDR3 DNA reads TGCGCCAGCAGCTTGGGTAGCACAGATACGCAGTATTTT.